The clone carrying this TCR beta chain is a singleton in its sample. Profiled with immunoSEQ multiplex PCR; TCRdb holds only in-frame clones, not every one. Among 150,000 or so clones listed, approximately 94% were seen once. This entry belongs to a study of control samples from healthy donors and cancer patients. V gave up 4 bases and J gave up 0 bases, with 14 bases separating them. In germline, CDR1 is SGHKS, CDR2 YYEKEE (reference sequence). CDR3 size: 17 residues. The origin of this receptor is a man between 18 and 35 years old in good health. V is TRBV5-5 and J is TRBJ2-6; D unresolved. The sample was blood. The CDR3 DNA follows: TGTGCCAGCAGCCATGCCTTCTTGGTCTCTGGGGCCAACGTCCTGACTTTC. It translates to CASSHAFLVSGANVLTF. Full variable domain (outside the CDR3, taken from reference TRBV5-5 and TRBJ2-6): DAGVTQSPTHLIKTRGQQVTLRCSPISGHKSVSWYQQVLGQGPQFIFQYYEKEERGRGNFPDRFSARQFPNYSSELNVNALLLGDSALYLCASSHAFLVSGANVLTFGAGSRLTVL.